This TCR beta chain was sequenced for a study of cytomegalovirus exposure and HLA in healthy donors. Broader study findings: In vitro experiments confirmed that three CMV-associated chains were specific for CMV antigens. The Asian-associated ancestry cluster reportedly had fewer N-insertions than the roughly 670-donor mean in a later analysis. HLA allele associations emerged for 16,951 TCR beta sequences in a later analysis, at 0.05 false discovery rate. V- and J-gene trimming of TCR beta was linked (in a later analysis) to a missense DCLRE1C variant.

Trimming cost V 4 bases and J 4 bases; bases outside gene matches: 5. This CDR3 spans 15 amino acids. The germline gives CDR1 SGHRS, CDR2 YFSETQ. PCR primers comprised 60 Vbeta and 13 Jbeta primers. Generated by immunoSEQ multiplex PCR, the TCRdb table keeps only in-frame clones and is missing some. Counted here are about 94,000 clones, around 66% occurring once; the ten biggest clones make up 3.9%. In its sample, this clone was seen a few times. Its matching antigen is unknown. V usage is TRBV5-1 and J usage is TRBJ2-7; TRBD2 aligns across 13 bases. The receptor was derived from a man younger than 40 in good health and CMV-seronegative. Sequenced material: PBMCs. CDR3 nucleotide sequence: TGCGCCAGCAGCCCGAGGACTAGCGGGAGTTACGAGCAGTACTTC. This codes for CASSPRTSGSYEQYF.